The 18 T cell receptor beta chains given below trace back to one sample, sequenced in a study of cytomegalovirus exposure and HLA in healthy donors. Amplification used 60 Vbeta primers and 13 Jbeta primers. Here immunoSEQ multiplex PCR was the method, and the copy in TCRdb shows in-frame clones only, minus some. The sample lists roughly 140,000 clones; roughly 74% were seen once. The sample was PBMCs. The receptors originated from a woman aged 40 to 55 in good health and CMV-seropositive.

V usage is TRBV28 and J usage is TRBJ1-6; D possibly corresponds to TRBD1 (6 bases). CDR1 and CDR2 (germline): MDHEN, SYDVKM. V lost 6 bases to trimming and J lost 5 bases, with 14 bases between them. The CDR3 sequence is 15 residues long. The CDR3 is CASRPRQANNSPLHF. As DNA, the CDR3 is TGTGCCAGCAGGCCAAGACAGGCGAATAATTCACCCCTCCACTTT.

This clone has only a few counts. J is TRBJ1-2 and V is TRBV5-1, with a possible D match to TRBD1 (6 bases). Trimming shortened V by 2 bases and J by 3 bases, and 8 bases separated the two germline ends. The germline V gene has CDR1 SGHRS and CDR2 YFSETQ. This CDR3 has 13 amino acids. The CDR3 spells CASSLQGDYGYTF. The CDR3 region has the DNA TGCGCCAGCAGCTTACAGGGCGACTATGGCTACACCTTC.

As DNA, the CDR3 is TGCGCCAGCAGCTTATCTACAGGGGTTTGGGAGACCCAGTACTTC. It is translated as CASSLSTGVWETQYF. The chain combines TRBV5-1 with TRBJ2-5; TRBD1 matches at 7 bases. CDR1 SGHRS and CDR2 YFSETQ come from the germline V gene. The trim removed 2 bases at V and 5 bases at J, leaving 9 bases unmatched. The CDR3 is made up of 15 amino acids.

This CDR3 reads CASSFRDRGDEQYF. The CDR3 DNA is TGTGCCAGCAGCTTCCGGGACAGGGGAGACGAGCAGTACTTC. The rearrangement links TRBV9 to TRBJ2-7, with 10 bases lining up with TRBD1. This CDR3 has 14 residues. Germline CDR1 and CDR2: SGDLS and YYNGEE. The junction had 6 bases not matched to a gene; V was cut back by 4 bases and J by 5 bases.

This rearrangement joins TRBV4-1 to TRBJ2-7; 8 bases are a match to TRBD1. The length of the CDR3 is 15 residues. V lost 1 base, J lost 4 bases, and 6 bases stayed unmatched. Germline V gives CDR1 MGHRA, CDR2 YSYEKL. The CDR3 DNA sequence: TGCGCCAGCAGCCAAGGCCAGGGGGCCTGGTACGAGCAGTACTTC. The encoded protein is CASSQGQGAWYEQYF.

The chain carries TRBV13 and TRBJ2-7; a weak D match, TRBD1 (6 bases). The germline CDR1 and CDR2 sequences are PRHDT and FYEKMQ (reference sequence). CDR3 length: 14 residues. Trimming took 4 bases from V and 0 from J, leaving 10 bases between them. The CDR3 bases are TGTGCCAGCAGCTCGACAGGAGGCTCCTACGAGCAGTACTTC. Its translation: CASSSTGGSYEQYF.

The chain couples TRBV6-5 to TRBJ1-5; 9 bases fit TRBD1. The CDR3 spans 16 residues. Germline CDR1 is MNHEY and CDR2 is SVGAGI. With V trimmed by 4 bases and J by 3 bases, 7 bases remained unmatched. The CDR3 nucleotides are TGTGCCAGCAGTTTCCGGGACAGGGTCTCCAATCAGCCCCAGCATTTT. It codes for CASSFRDRVSNQPQHF.

The V call is TRBV5-1, the J call TRBJ2-2, with TRBD2 as a possible D gene (6 bases). Germline lookup yields CDR1 SGHRS and CDR2 YFSETQ. CDR3 size: 15 residues. Deletions cut 4 bases from V and 4 bases from J, with 14 bases between. As DNA, the CDR3 is TGCGCCAGCAGCCTCCGACGAGCGGGCACCGGGGAGCTGTTTTTT. Encoded protein: CASSLRRAGTGELFF.

This clone was counted only a few times. The same CDR3 can be traced to other DNA sequences in this sample. The rearrangement uses TRBV10-2 and TRBJ2-5, with a possible D match to TRBD2 (6 bases). V lost 5 bases and J 3 bases, leaving 16 bases between the germline ends. The germline V gene encodes CDR1 WSHSY and CDR2 SAAADI. The CDR3 loop spans 15 amino acids. This chain's CDR3 is CASSRSGGEKETQYF. In nucleotides, the CDR3 is TGCGCCAGCAGTAGGTCTGGAGGGGAGAAAGAGACCCAGTACTTC.

The chain is built from TRBV4-2 and TRBJ2-3, with a possible D match to TRBD2 (5 bases). V was cut by 3 bases and J by 0 bases, with 13 bases left in between. This CDR3 has 16 amino acids. From germline, CDR1 is LGHNA and CDR2 YNFKEQ. The CDR3 reads CASSHGADSSTDTQYF. The CDR3 coding sequence is TGTGCCAGCAGCCATGGAGCGGATTCTAGCACAGATACGCAGTATTTT.

J is TRBJ1-2 and V is TRBV6-6; TRBD1 aligns across 10 bases. The CDR3 is made up of 14 amino acids. In germline, CDR1 is MNHNY, CDR2 SVGAGI (reference sequence). V lost 5 bases and J lost 6; bases outside the gene matches: 6. Here the CDR3 DNA reads TGTGCCAGCAGTCCCCCGACAGGGGGCCATGGCTACACCTTC. Translated: CASSPPTGGHGYTF.

V and J are TRBV19 and TRBJ2-2; D is undetermined. V shed 5 bases and J shed 2 bases, with 9 bases lying between them. CDR1 is LNHDA and CDR2 is SQIVND in the germline V gene (reference sequence). This CDR3 is 14 amino acids long. The DNA for the CDR3 is TGTGCCAGTAGTGGCGGATTTAACACCGGGGAGCTGTTTTTT. It translates to CASSGGFNTGELFF.

CDR3 sequence (DNA): TGTGCCAGCAGTCAGGGCACAGATACGCAGTATTTT. It translates to CASSQGTDTQYF. The chain couples TRBV25-1 to TRBJ2-3; D not resolved. The CDR3 runs 12 residues. Germline CDR1 reads MGHDK; CDR2 reads SYGVNS. Trimming removed 5 bases from V and 1 base from J, with 4 bases in between.

In this sample, this clone turned up a few times. V gene TRBV6-1 combines with J gene TRBJ2-6; TRBD1 might be the D (5 bases). The germline CDR1 and CDR2 sequences are MNHNS and SASEGT. This CDR3 spans 16 amino acids. Trimming left V 4 bases short and J 1 base short, with 11 bases between. The CDR3 sequence is CASSGFQGSGANVLTF. The CDR3 region has the DNA TGTGCCAGCAGTGGATTTCAGGGATCTGGGGCCAACGTCCTGACTTTC.

The rearrangement joins TRBV30 to TRBJ1-4; 7 bases are a match to TRBD1. This CDR3 has 12 residues. The ends lost 6 bases at V and 10 bases at J; junction bases unmatched: 8. The germline CDR1 and CDR2 sequences are GTSNPN and SVGIG (reference sequence). In DNA form, the CDR3 reads TGTGCCTGTCAAACGGGACAGCGAAAACTGTTTTTT. This translates into CACQTGQRKLFF.

The table lists this clone with a few counts. The chain uses TRBV5-8 and TRBJ2-3; 7 nucleotides align to TRBD2. V lost 4 bases, J lost 5 bases, and 7 bases stayed unmatched. The CDR3 spans 14 residues. The germline V gene has CDR1 SGHTS and CDR2 YDEGEE. CDR3: CASSRGEGRDTQYF. The CDR3 coding sequence is TGTGCCAGCAGCCGCGGGGAGGGCCGAGATACGCAGTATTTT.

The rearrangement uses TRBV6-4 and TRBJ2-7; maybe TRBD2 (5 bases). The ends were cut back, 5 bases at V and 6 bases at J, with 11 bases in the middle. The CDR3 is made up of 12 amino acids. The germline gives CDR1 MRHNA, CDR2 SNTAGT. This chain's CDR3 is CASSFLAGEQYF. CDR3 in DNA: TGTGCCAGCAGTTTTCTAGCAGGCGAGCAGTACTTC.

The chain uses TRBV6-1 and TRBJ2-5; 7 positions agree with TRBD2. The trim removed 4 bases at V and 3 bases at J, leaving 2 bases unmatched. This CDR3 comprises 13 residues. Germline V CDR1 and CDR2: MNHNS, SASEGT. The CDR3 sequence is CASSGGGEETQYF. Here the CDR3 DNA reads TGTGCCAGCAGTGGTGGGGGGGAAGAGACCCAGTACTTC.